These 24 T cell receptor beta chains originate from one sample sequenced in a study of shared clonotypes between healthy human individuals. The naive CD8 fraction comprised CD45RO-negative cells positively selected for CCR7 and excluded terminally differentiated effector memory CD45RA+ cells. Profiled with immunoSEQ multiplex PCR; TCRdb holds only in-frame clones, not every one. The data hold about 2 million clones, with approximately 95% observed a single time. The sample comprised naive CD8+ T cells sorted from blood. The receptors originated from a man aged 18 to 29 in good health.

The chain recombines TRBV5-1 with TRBJ2-3, with D maybe TRBD1 (6 bases). V lost 1 base and J 10 bases, leaving 16 bases between the germline ends. The CDR3 length is 14 residues. Germline V gives CDR1 SGHRS, CDR2 YFSETQ. The CDR3 spells CASSLRYEGDPQYF. Written as DNA, the CDR3 is TGCGCCAGCAGCTTGAGGTATGAGGGGGATCCGCAGTATTTT.

Worth noting for this clone: Other DNA sequences in this specimen translate into the identical CDR3. The rearrangement links TRBV4-1 to TRBJ2-7; 11 bases are a match to TRBD1. This CDR3 comprises 15 residues. V shed 4 bases, J shed 3 bases, and the junction held 5 bases outside the gene matches. From germline, CDR1 is MGHRA and CDR2 YSYEKL. The DNA of the CDR3 is TGCGCCAGCAGCCTACGGACAGGGGGCGGCTACGAGCAGTACTTC. This codes for CASSLRTGGGYEQYF.

This clone was counted only a few times. The genes are TRBV2 and TRBJ1-5; D possibly corresponds to TRBD1 (5 bases). The germline V and J ends were trimmed by 8 bases and 4 bases, with 12 bases remaining between them. The CDR3 is made up of 13 amino acids. Germline V lookup: CDR1 SNHLY, CDR2 FYNNEI. The CDR3 sequence is CASCREGNQPQHF. CDR3 DNA sequence: TGTGCCAGCTGTCGTGAGGGGAATCAGCCCCAGCATTTT. Full variable domain (remainder filled in from reference TRBV2 and TRBJ1-5): EPEVTQTPSHQVTQMGQEVILRCVPISNHLYFYWYRQILGQKVEFLVSFYNNEISEKSEIFDDQFSVERPDGSNFTLKIRSTKLEDSAMYFCASCREGNQPQHFGDGTRLSIL.

On this clone: One end of the junction is discordant with germline, which a read error may explain. The V and J genes are TRBV7-7 and TRBJ2-2; D is uncertain. The germline gives CDR1 SSHAT, CDR2 FNYEAQ (reference sequence). The CDR3 is 13 amino acids. CDR3 amino acids: CASSATSSGELFF. The CDR3 DNA sequence: TGTGCTAGCAGCGCAACCTCTTCCGGGGAGCTGTTTTTT. Together with reference TRBV7-7 and TRBJ2-2, the CDR3 gives the full variable domain: GAGVSQSPRYKVTKRGQDVTLRCDPISSHATLYWYQQALGQGPEFLTYFNYEAQPDKSGLPSDRFSAERPEGSISTLTIQRTEQRDSAMYRCASSATSSGELFFGEGSRLTVL.

The chain joins TRBV6-1 to TRBJ1-5; TRBD1 is a possible D gene (5 bases). Germline V lookup: CDR1 MNHNS, CDR2 SASEGT. The V and J ends lost 2 bases and 0 bases respectively, with 11 bases between them. CDR3 size: 16 residues. CDR3 DNA sequence: TGTGCCAGCAGTGAACCGACAGTAAGTAGCAATCAGCCCCAGCATTTT. It codes for CASSEPTVSSNQPQHF.

The chain employs TRBV7-9 and TRBJ1-1; the match to TRBD1 covers 8 bases. This CDR3 is built from 15 residues. The V and J ends lost 4 bases and 2 bases, in that order; junction bases with no gene match: 6. Germline loops: CDR1 SEHNR, CDR2 FQNEAQ (reference sequence). The CDR3 DNA is TGTGCCAGCAGCTCAGGACAGGGTATAAACACTGAAGCTTTCTTT. Protein: CASSSGQGINTEAFF.

The genes are TRBV4-1 and TRBJ1-2; D possibly corresponds to TRBD1 (5 bases). This CDR3 spans 16 amino acids. Germline CDR1 and CDR2: MGHRA and YSYEKL. Trimming removed 0 bases at V and 7 bases at J, with 18 bases between. The CDR3 region is CASSQEGEGLGGGYTF. CDR3 DNA: TGCGCCAGCAGCCAAGAAGGAGAGGGGCTCGGCGGTGGCTACACCTTC.

The chain links TRBV4-3 to TRBJ2-7; D is possibly TRBD2 (7 bases). Trimming cost V 0 bases and J 6 bases, with 18 bases left between them. This CDR3 comprises 16 residues. Germline V gives CDR1 LGHNA, CDR2 YSLEER. The CDR3: CASSQDRAGEDSEQYF. CDR3 bases: TGCGCCAGCAGCCAAGATAGGGCGGGGGAGGACAGCGAGCAGTACTTC.

A note on this clone: This specimen includes other DNA sequences encoding the same CDR3. The J gene is TRBJ2-7, the V gene TRBV10-3; D unresolved. In germline, CDR1 is ENHRY, CDR2 SYGVKD. The V end lost 3 bases, the J end lost 6 bases, and 6 bases lay between the germline ends. CDR3 length: 11 amino acids. CDR3 loop: CAISEGVEQYF. The CDR3 nucleotides read TGTGCCATCAGTGAAGGTGTCGAGCAGTACTTC.

The chain recombines TRBV5-6 with TRBJ2-3; D is uncertain. The ends were cut back, 2 bases at V and 0 bases at J, with 10 bases in the middle. Germline lookup yields CDR1 SGHDT and CDR2 YYEEEE. CDR3 length equals 15 residues. Here the CDR3 reads CASSFPGSSTDTQYF. The CDR3 nucleotides read TGTGCCAGCAGCTTCCCTGGAAGTAGCACAGATACGCAGTATTTT. The entire variable domain, with the rest obtained from reference TRBV5-6 and TRBJ2-3, is as follows: DAGVTQSPTHLIKTRGQQVTLRCSPKSGHDTVSWYQQALGQGPQFIFQYYEEEERQRGNFPDRFSGHQFPNYSSELNVNALLLGDSALYLCASSFPGSSTDTQYFGPGTRLTVL.

This chain joins TRBV28 and TRBJ1-1; 12 nucleotides line up with TRBD1. The V gene end was trimmed by 5 bases and the J gene end by 2 bases; junction bases not matched to a gene: 6. This CDR3 has 16 amino acids. CDR1 MDHEN and CDR2 SYDVKM come from the germline V gene. The CDR3 DNA follows: TGTGCCAGCAGTCCGGGGACAGGGGGCAATAACACTGAAGCTTTCTTT. Translating gives CASSPGTGGNNTEAFF.

The chain carries TRBV28 and TRBJ1-2; TRBD1 is a possible D gene (5 bases). The CDR3 totals 16 residues. The V end was cut by 3 bases, the J end by 1 base, with 15 bases between. Per the germline V gene, CDR1 is MDHEN and CDR2 is SYDVKM. CDR3 loop: CASSFNLAGFNYGYTF. The CDR3 DNA reads TGTGCCAGCAGTTTTAACCTGGCAGGGTTTAACTATGGCTACACCTTC.

The rearrangement joins TRBV6-4 to TRBJ2-3, with TRBD2 matching 11 bases. The CDR3 loop spans 22 amino acids. Germline values: CDR1 MRHNA, CDR2 SNTAGT. V lost 2 bases and J lost 0; bases outside the gene matches: 19. The CDR3 sequence is CASSDPRELGTSGSLSTDTQYF. The CDR3 nucleotides are TGTGCCAGCAGTGACCCGAGGGAGCTAGGGACTAGCGGCAGTCTCAGCACAGATACGCAGTATTTT.

V and J are TRBV15 and TRBJ2-7; no clear D. The CDR3 runs to 16 residues. V was trimmed by 6 bases and J by 3 bases, leaving 21 bases between them. CDR1 LNHNV and CDR2 YYDKDF come from the germline V gene (reference sequence). The DNA of the CDR3 is TGTGCCACCAGTAGACCTAATCACAGTGAAAGCTACGAGCAGTACTTC. Encoded protein: CATSRPNHSESYEQYF.

The V and J genes are TRBV6-5 and TRBJ1-2, with D perhaps TRBD1 (5 bases). Trimming took 7 bases from V and 6 from J, leaving 15 bases between them. The CDR3 has 13 amino acids. Germline assignment: CDR1 MNHEY and CDR2 SVGAGI. In DNA form, the CDR3 reads TGTGCCAGCACCACGGGACCGTTTAATGGCTACACCTTC. Its translation is CASTTGPFNGYTF.

The chain carries TRBV27 and TRBJ2-1; 8 bases fit TRBD1. V shed 6 bases, J shed 3 bases, and the junction held 4 bases outside the gene matches. CDR1 and CDR2 from the germline V gene are MNHEY and SMNVEV (reference sequence). This CDR3 is 14 amino acids long. The CDR3 here is CASRLQGDYNEQFF. For the CDR3, the DNA is TGTGCCAGCAGGCTACAGGGGGACTACAATGAGCAGTTCTTC.

The rearrangement links TRBV7-9 to TRBJ1-2; 8 nucleotides match TRBD1. The germline V gene has CDR1 SEHNR and CDR2 FQNEAQ (reference sequence). This CDR3 spans 14 amino acids. After removal of 8 bases from V and 4 bases from J, the junction contained 9 bases not matched to a gene. Here the CDR3 reads CASAAGGSGYGYTF. In DNA, the CDR3 is TGTGCCAGCGCCGCAGGGGGCAGCGGCTATGGCTACACCTTC.

The chain recombines TRBV15 with TRBJ1-2, with 7 bases matching TRBD1. Per the germline V gene, CDR1 is LNHNV and CDR2 is YYDKDF (reference sequence). Germline trimming cut 3 bases from V and 1 base from J; bases unmatched to any gene: 5. The length of the CDR3 is 15 residues. In DNA, the CDR3 is TGTGCCACCAGCAGCTTCGGGACAGATAACTATGGCTACACCTTC. Amino acids: CATSSFGTDNYGYTF.

The CDR3 coding sequence is TGTGCCAGCACCACAGGGGGGGTCGACTATGGCTACACCTTC. This gives the protein CASTTGGVDYGYTF. J is TRBJ1-2 and V is TRBV5-6; 8 nucleotides match TRBD1. V lost 6 bases, J lost 3 bases, and 7 bases stayed unmatched. Germline V lookup: CDR1 SGHDT, CDR2 YYEEEE. The CDR3 has 14 residues.

The V call is TRBV5-6, the J call TRBJ2-4; D is possibly TRBD1 or TRBD2 (5 bases each). The CDR3 is made up of 14 amino acids. V lost 5 bases and J lost 0, with 9 bases in between. The germline V gene encodes CDR1 SGHDT and CDR2 YYEEEE. CDR3 DNA: TGTGCCAGCAGTACCGGGACAGCCAAAAACATTCAGTACTTC. Its translation is CASSTGTAKNIQYF.

V is TRBV7-8 and J is TRBJ1-2, with D maybe TRBD1 (5 bases). Germline CDR1 is SGHVS and CDR2 is FQNEAQ. Trimming stripped 5 bases from V and 4 bases from J, with 17 bases between. This CDR3 spans 15 amino acids. CDR3 DNA sequence: TGTGCCAGCAGCCCCTTTCTCGGGGACGTCTATGGCTACACCTTC. Residues: CASSPFLGDVYGYTF.

The J gene is TRBJ2-2, the V gene TRBV27; D might be TRBD2 (5 bases). Germline assignment: CDR1 MNHEY and CDR2 SMNVEV (reference sequence). CDR3 length: 14 amino acids. Trimming pared 7 bases from V and 5 bases from J, leaving 14 bases between. The CDR3 is CASNPVGETGELFF. The CDR3 nucleotides are TGTGCCAGCAACCCAGTCGGGGAGACCGGGGAGCTGTTTTTT.

V and J are TRBV5-6 and TRBJ1-2; D is perhaps TRBD1 (5 bases). Between the trimmed V and J ends, which lost 4 bases and 0 bases, there was a span of 16 bases. The CDR3 is 16 amino acids. CDR1 is SGHDT, CDR2 YYEEEE, per germline. CDR3 coding DNA: TGTGCCAGCAGCCTGGGGGAGGGGAGAGCTAACTATGGCTACACCTTC. Its protein is CASSLGEGRANYGYTF.

The V gene is TRBV7-9, the J gene TRBJ1-2, with D possibly being TRBD1 (6 bases). This CDR3 spans 13 amino acids. Germline V CDR1 and CDR2: SEHNR, FQNEAQ (reference sequence). V was pared by 5 bases and J by 9 bases, with 16 bases between. As DNA, the CDR3 is TGTGCCAGCAGCCCCAGCCGGGACATCAGCTACACCTTC. Residues: CASSPSRDISYTF. The full variable domain, with the rest looked up from reference TRBV7-9 and TRBJ1-2, is DTGVSQNPRHKITKRGQNVTFRCDPISEHNRLYWYRQTLGQGPEFLTYFQNEAQLEKSRLLSDRFSAERPKGSFSTLEIQRTEQGDSAMYLCASSPSRDISYTFGSGTRLTVV.